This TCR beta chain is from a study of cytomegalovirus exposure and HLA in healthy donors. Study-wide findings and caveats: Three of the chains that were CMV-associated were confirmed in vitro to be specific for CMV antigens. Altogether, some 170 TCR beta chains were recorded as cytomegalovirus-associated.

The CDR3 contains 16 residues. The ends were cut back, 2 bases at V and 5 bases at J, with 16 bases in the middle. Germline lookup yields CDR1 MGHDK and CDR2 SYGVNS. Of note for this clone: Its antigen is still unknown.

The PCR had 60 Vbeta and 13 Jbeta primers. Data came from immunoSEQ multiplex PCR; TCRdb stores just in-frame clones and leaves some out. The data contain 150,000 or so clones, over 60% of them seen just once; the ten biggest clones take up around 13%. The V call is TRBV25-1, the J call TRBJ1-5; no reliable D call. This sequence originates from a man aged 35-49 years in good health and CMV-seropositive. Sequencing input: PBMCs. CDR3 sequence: CASSEHPWAVDQPQHF. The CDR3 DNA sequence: TGTGCCAGCAGTGAACACCCCTGGGCAGTCGATCAGCCCCAGCATTTT.